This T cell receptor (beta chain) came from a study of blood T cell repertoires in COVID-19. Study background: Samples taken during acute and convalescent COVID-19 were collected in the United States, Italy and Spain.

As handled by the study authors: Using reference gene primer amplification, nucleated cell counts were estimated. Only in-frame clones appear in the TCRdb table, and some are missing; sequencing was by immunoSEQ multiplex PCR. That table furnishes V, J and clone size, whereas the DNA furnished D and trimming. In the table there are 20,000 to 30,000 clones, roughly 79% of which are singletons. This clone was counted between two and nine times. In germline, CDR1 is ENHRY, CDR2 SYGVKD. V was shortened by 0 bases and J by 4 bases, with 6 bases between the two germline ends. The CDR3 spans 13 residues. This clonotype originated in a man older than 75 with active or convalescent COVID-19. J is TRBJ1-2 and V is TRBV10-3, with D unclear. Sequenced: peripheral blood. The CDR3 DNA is TGTGCCATCAGTGAGTCGGAGTCCTATGGCTACACCTTC. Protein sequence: CAISESESYGYTF.